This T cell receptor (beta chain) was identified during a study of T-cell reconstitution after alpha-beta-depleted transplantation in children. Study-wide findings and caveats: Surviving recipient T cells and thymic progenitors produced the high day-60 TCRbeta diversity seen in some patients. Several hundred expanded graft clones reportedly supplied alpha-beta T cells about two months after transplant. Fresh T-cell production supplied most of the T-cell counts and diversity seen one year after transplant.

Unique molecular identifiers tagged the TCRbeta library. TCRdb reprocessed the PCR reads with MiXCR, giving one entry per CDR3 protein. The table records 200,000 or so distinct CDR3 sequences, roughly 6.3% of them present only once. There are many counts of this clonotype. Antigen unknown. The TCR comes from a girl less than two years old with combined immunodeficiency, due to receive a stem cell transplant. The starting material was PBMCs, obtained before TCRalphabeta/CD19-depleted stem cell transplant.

The CDR3 here is CASTVDYLYEQYF. DNA for the CDR3: TGTGCCAGCACAGTGGATTACCTTTACGAGCAGTACTTC. This rearrangement joins TRBV2 to TRBJ2-7; no clear D gene. Between the trimmed V and J ends, which lost 7 bases and 4 bases, there was a span of 14 bases. Germline V CDR1 and CDR2: SNHLY, FYNNEI. The CDR3 is 13 residues long.